This T cell receptor beta chain originates from a study of T cell clones after liver transplantation (dated by TCRdb to between 2018 and 2020). Describing the broader study: The samples were obtained from ITN030ST, a randomized trial that attempted immunosuppression withdrawal within 2 years after liver transplantation. After a pre-transplant mixed lymphocyte reaction, TCRbeta sequencing was used to pinpoint donor-reactive T cell clones, which were subsequently tracked in post-transplant blood. As an antigen-independent comparator for the donor-reactive sequences, third party-reactive TCRbeta sequences from pre-transplant MLRs were identified as well. Three of the eight recipients were HCV-positive; the others were transplanted for non-autoimmune, non-viral indications. Subjects received no induction therapy and standard immunosuppression until randomization at 12-24 months post-transplant. Tolerance was defined as complete immunosuppression withdrawal for at least one year with no rise in liver enzymes beyond twice the upper limit of normal. Blood samples were collected pre-transplant, pre-randomization before withdrawal, and post-randomization after either complete withdrawal or failed withdrawal. Of the 8 liver transplant recipients making up the studied cohort, 3 were classified as tolerant and 5 as non-tolerant.

Points on this clone: The target of this receptor is not known. Per-base qualities were not stored, and no clone one base away is much larger.

The study at large found these results: A greater decline was seen for donor-reactive sequences than for third party-reactive sequences, suggesting partial antigen-specific deletion unrelated to withdrawal success. Conclusions were preliminary, limited by small, heterogeneous patient numbers and non-standardized post-transplant time points. In a couple of subjects, low numbers of available donor cells limited the measurable donor-reactive repertoire. Since no allograft tissue specimens were available, donor-reactive T cells may have migrated into the graft instead of being deleted. When repertoire turnover was accounted for, significantly reduced detection of donor-reactive sequences was found in 7 of 8 subjects for CD4 and in 8 of 8 subjects for CD8. In most of the 8 subjects, circulating donor-reactive CD4 TCRbeta sequences decreased significantly after transplant, regardless of tolerance or HCV status.

High-throughput TCRbeta CDR3 sequencing of frozen genomic DNA was performed by immunoSEQ, with PCR amplification, mapping, bias correction and internal controls included. In the paper's pipeline: Productive rearrangements were retained, and unique TCRbeta sequences were defined by the CDR3 nucleotide sequence together with the V and J gene. For classification of a sequence as donor-reactive, at least 5-fold expansion in CFSE-low cells relative to unstimulated pre-transplant cells and a frequency of at least 0.01% were required. To ensure at least 90% detection power, minimum frequency thresholds were set for each subject based on that subject's lowest-template unstimulated sample. Repertoire turnover was measured by Jensen-Shannon divergence between the top 1000 TCRbeta sequences post- and pre-transplant. Two-sided Fisher's exact tests were used to test for changes in the detection of donor-reactive sequences. TCRdb obtained this table from immuneACCESS and retained in-frame rearrangements with V and J assigned. These tables miss some clones; where compared with another copy, unresolved V genes account for less than half of the shortfall, and the remainder is unexplained. Clone size and V and J calls were adopted from that table, with D and trimming inferred from the DNA. This sample has tens of thousands of clones in its table, and 80% to 95% of those were observed once. The biggest ten clones account for 0.85% to 1% of the sample.

V and J are truncated by 5 bases and 2 bases respectively, leaving an intervening sequence of 15 bases. The CDR1 and CDR2 encoded by the germline V gene (reference sequence) are SEHNR and FQNEAQ. CDR3 length: 15 amino acids, cysteine to phenylalanine. Of all the DNA, just the CDR3 is kept, 45 bases in frame from base 1. Thawed unstimulated PBMCs were stained for CD3, CD4 and CD8 and FACS-sorted into CD3+CD4+ and CD3+CD8+ populations. All 8 studied subjects were randomized to withdrawal of immunosuppression. The Qiagen DNeasy Blood and Tissue Kit was used to isolate genomic DNA. The sample was CD4+ T cells from blood, taken less than 26 months after liver transplant. This clonotype was sampled from a human patient who received a liver transplant. After a transplant, some T cells may be of graft donor origin. Here the chain combines TRBV7-9 and TRBJ1-1; the D gene is unclear. The CDR3 is CASSPRGPANTEAFF. The DNA sequence is as follows: TGTGCCAGCAGCCCCCGAGGACCGGCAAACACTGAAGCTTTCTTT.